These 15 T cell receptor beta chains were all obtained from the same sample, sequenced in a study of OX40 agonist ivuxolimab in advanced cancers. The protocol used for the library was the immunoSEQ multiplex PCR assay. Not all clones reach the TCRdb copy of this immuneACCESS table, which keeps in-frame sequences only. Checked studies attribute under half of the gap to unresolved V genes and leave the rest unexplained. Across this sample there are just over 60,000 clones, with around 93% seen only once. The leading ten clones occupy roughly 13% of the sample. Specimen: CD4+ or CD8+ T cells sorted from blood, collected in a trial of the OX40 agonist ivuxolimab. Every receptor here comes from an adult with an advanced solid tumor such as melanoma, head and neck, liver or kidney cancer.

This chain links TRBV18 with TRBJ1-2, with TRBD1 matching 11 bases. CDR1 and CDR2 (germline): KGHSH, LQKENI. Trimming cost V 5 bases and J 5 bases; bases outside gene matches: 4. The length of the CDR3 is 14 residues. CDR3 sequence reads: CASSTGTGGYGYTF. In DNA, the CDR3 is TGTGCCAGCTCAACCGGGACAGGGGGGTATGGCTACACCTTC.

The chain employs TRBV19 and TRBJ1-1; D remains ambiguous. The germline V and J ends were trimmed by 3 bases and 1 base, with 9 bases remaining between them. The CDR3 contains 14 residues. In germline, CDR1 is LNHDA, CDR2 SQIVND (reference sequence). The CDR3 DNA sequence: TGTGCCAGTAGTATCGGGGTGGAGAACACTGAAGCTTTCTTT. Translation gives CASSIGVENTEAFF. The variable domain in full, with the rest retrieved from reference TRBV19 and TRBJ1-1, is DGGITQSPKYLFRKEGQNVTLSCEQNLNHDAMYWYRQDPGQGLRLIYYSQIVNDFQKGDIAEGYSVSREKKESFPLTVTSAQKNPTAFYLCASSIGVENTEAFFGQGTRLTVV.

The V and J genes are TRBV27 and TRBJ2-3, with TRBD2 matching over 10 bases. Per germline, CDR1 MNHEY and CDR2 SMNVEV (reference sequence). The CDR3 covers 15 residues. With V trimmed by 7 bases and J by 2 bases, 6 bases remained unmatched. The CDR3 coding sequence is TGTGCCAGCAACGCCCTAGCGGGAGCCACAGATACGCAGTATTTT. Translating gives CASNALAGATDTQYF.

The CDR3 loop is CASSLAAGGGGTGELFF. The DNA of the CDR3 is TGTGCCAGCAGCTTGGCTGCTGGGGGAGGGGGCACCGGGGAGCTGTTTTTT. The genes are TRBV5-6 and TRBJ2-2; a weak D match, TRBD2 (7 bases). Trimming took 0 bases from V and 4 from J, leaving 16 bases between them. This CDR3 has 17 amino acids. Germline lookup yields CDR1 SGHDT and CDR2 YYEEEE.

The chain is built from TRBV9 and TRBJ1-3; the D gene is possibly TRBD1 (5 bases). Per germline, CDR1 SGDLS and CDR2 YYNGEE. The CDR3 loop spans 18 amino acids. V lost 2 bases and J lost 3, with 21 bases in between. In nucleotides, the CDR3 is TGTGCCAGCAGCGTTAGTTTTTCCGGGACGGACTTTGGAAACACCATATATTTT. Protein product: CASSVSFSGTDFGNTIYF.

This clone was detected only once. The chain is built from TRBV6-6 and TRBJ2-7, with TRBD1 identical over 7 bases. The trim removed 9 bases at V and 4 bases at J, leaving 9 bases unmatched. Germline CDR1 and CDR2: MNHNY and SVGAGI (reference sequence). The CDR3 is made up of 13 amino acids. The DNA of the CDR3 is TGTGCCAGTTCACCGGGACAGAAGTACGAGCAGTACTTC. This codes for CASSPGQKYEQYF.

This rearrangement joins TRBV5-4 to TRBJ2-7; D is undetermined. CDR1 SGHNT and CDR2 YYREEE come from the germline V gene (reference sequence). V was cut by 0 bases and J by 6 bases, with 22 bases left in between. The CDR3 is made up of 17 amino acids. The CDR3 bases are TGTGCCAGCAGCTTGGAGGTGGCCTACCTGTCGGGTGGCGAGCAGTACTTC. Amino acids: CASSLEVAYLSGGEQYF. Full variable domain (missing parts from reference TRBV5-4 and TRBJ2-7): ETGVTQSPTHLIKTRGQQVTLRCSSQSGHNTVSWYQQALGQGPQFIFQYYREEENGRGNFPPRFSGLQFPNYSSELNVNALELDDSALYLCASSLEVAYLSGGEQYFGPGTRLTVT.

The chain links TRBV6-5 to TRBJ2-5; D remains unclear. The DNA matches TRBJ2-7 better at its end, which makes the J call doubtful. CDR3 length equals 11 residues. Germline V gene data show CDR1 as MNHEY and CDR2 as SVGAGI. The CDR3 sequence is CASRDIYEQYF. Written as DNA, the CDR3 is TGTGCCAGCAGAGACATCTACGAGCAGTACTTC.

This chain joins TRBV19 and TRBJ2-5, with D maybe TRBD2 (5 bases). This CDR3 is built from 14 residues. V was trimmed by 6 bases and J by 5 bases, leaving 16 bases between them. Germline V gene data show CDR1 as LNHDA and CDR2 as SQIVND (reference sequence). Here the CDR3 reads CASRPREKGETQYF. The CDR3 DNA is TGTGCCAGTAGACCACGGGAAAAAGGCGAGACCCAGTACTTC.

This clone has a single count. The genes are TRBV16 and TRBJ2-1; 12 bases match TRBD2. In germline, CDR1 is KGHSY, CDR2 FQNENV. The V gene end was trimmed by 4 bases and the J gene end by 5 bases; junction bases not matched to a gene: 6. This CDR3 is built from 16 residues. The CDR3 reads CASSPRLAGVHNEQFF. The CDR3 bases are TGTGCCAGCAGCCCCAGACTAGCGGGAGTCCACAATGAGCAGTTCTTC.

The chain uses TRBV28 and TRBJ2-3; D unresolved. The CDR3 covers 15 residues. CDR1 and CDR2 (germline): MDHEN, SYDVKM. Trimming cost V 1 base and J 1 base, with 9 bases left between them. The CDR3 loop reads CASSLSSLGTDTQYF. The DNA of the CDR3 is TGTGCCAGCAGTTTATCTTCTTTGGGCACAGATACGCAGTATTTT.

V usage is TRBV29-1 and J usage is TRBJ2-7; tentatively, D is TRBD2 (6 bases). CDR1 and CDR2 (germline): SQVTM, ANQGSEA. V was shortened by 5 bases and J by 7 bases, with 18 bases between the two germline ends. The CDR3 extends over 13 amino acids. CDR3 sequence reads: CSVSGTGVGEQYF. The CDR3 DNA is TGCAGCGTTTCCGGGACTGGCGTGGGAGAGCAGTACTTC.

The V gene is TRBV7-9, the J gene TRBJ2-5, with D maybe TRBD2 (6 bases). The germline CDR1 and CDR2 sequences are SEHNR and FQNEAQ (reference sequence). V lost 5 bases, J lost 4 bases, and 14 bases lay in between. The CDR3 contains 14 residues. CDR3 nucleotides: TGTGCCAGCAGCAAGACTAGTGAAAGAGAGACCCAGTACTTC. This gives the protein CASSKTSERETQYF.

The J gene is TRBJ2-7, the V gene TRBV25-1; TRBD2 agrees at 9 bases. J was trimmed by 3 bases and V by 3 bases; bases with no gene match: 15. The length of the CDR3 is 18 residues. The germline V gene has CDR1 MGHDK and CDR2 SYGVNS. CDR3 DNA: TGTGCCAGCAGTGACATGGTAGAAGCGGGAGGTTTGCGCTACGAGCAGTACTTC. It specifies CASSDMVEAGGLRYEQYF.

The chain links TRBV9 to TRBJ2-1; perhaps TRBD1 as D (6 bases). The CDR3 spans 18 residues. Between the trimmed V and J ends, which lost 2 bases and 5 bases, there was a span of 23 bases. Germline CDR1 SGDLS, CDR2 YYNGEE. The CDR3 region is CASSVTSDGTKRNNEQFF. The CDR3 bases are TGTGCCAGCAGCGTTACAAGCGACGGGACAAAGCGAAACAATGAGCAGTTCTTC.